This T cell receptor beta chain was captured by sequencing in a study of shared clonotypes between healthy human individuals. Whole-study findings and limits: Naive subsets usually exceeded memory subsets in estimated richness. Non-shared clonotypes showed lower generation probabilities than clonotypes common to all four donors.

Germline values: CDR1 SNHLY, CDR2 FYNNEI. The CDR3 is 14 amino acids. The V gene lost 7 bases and the J gene lost 6 bases, with 16 bases spanning the gap. In the case of this clone: Its matching antigen is unknown.

Assay execution proceeded at the deep level. Profiled with immunoSEQ multiplex PCR; TCRdb holds only in-frame clones, not every one. The sample records hundreds of thousands of clones, less than 80% being singletons. The receptor was derived from a woman aged 25 to 39 in good health. Sequencing was carried out using memory CD4+ T cells sorted from blood. Subset meaning: CD45RA-negative fraction. The J gene is TRBJ2-1, the V gene TRBV2, with D perhaps matching TRBD1 or TRBD2 (6 bases each). The DNA of the CDR3 is TGTGCCAGCAATAGGGGGGAGATGACCAATGAGCAGTTCTTC. It translates to CASNRGEMTNEQFF.